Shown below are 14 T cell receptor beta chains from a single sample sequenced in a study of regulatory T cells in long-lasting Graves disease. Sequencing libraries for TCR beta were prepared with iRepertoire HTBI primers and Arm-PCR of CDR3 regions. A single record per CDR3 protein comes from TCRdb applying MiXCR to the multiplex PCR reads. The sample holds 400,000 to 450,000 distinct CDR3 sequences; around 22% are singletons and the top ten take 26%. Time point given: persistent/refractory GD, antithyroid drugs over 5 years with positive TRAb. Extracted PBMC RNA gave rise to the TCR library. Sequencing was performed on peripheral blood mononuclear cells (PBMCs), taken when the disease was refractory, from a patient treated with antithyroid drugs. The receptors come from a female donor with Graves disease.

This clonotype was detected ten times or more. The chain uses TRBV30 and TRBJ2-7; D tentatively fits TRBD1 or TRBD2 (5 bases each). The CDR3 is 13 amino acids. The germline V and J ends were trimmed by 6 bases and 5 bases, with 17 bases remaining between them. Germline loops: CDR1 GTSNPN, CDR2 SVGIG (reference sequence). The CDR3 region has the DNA TGTGCCTGTTGGGGGAGTCCACGCGACGAGCAGTACTTC. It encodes CACWGSPRDEQYF.

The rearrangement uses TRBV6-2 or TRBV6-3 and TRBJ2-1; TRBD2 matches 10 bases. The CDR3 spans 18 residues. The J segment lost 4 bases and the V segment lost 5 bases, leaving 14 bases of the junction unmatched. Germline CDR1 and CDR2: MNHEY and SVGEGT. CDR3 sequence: CASSPLQIAGGLYNEQFF. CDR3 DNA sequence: TGTGCCAGCAGTCCCCTGCAGATAGCGGGAGGCTTATACAATGAGCAGTTCTTC.

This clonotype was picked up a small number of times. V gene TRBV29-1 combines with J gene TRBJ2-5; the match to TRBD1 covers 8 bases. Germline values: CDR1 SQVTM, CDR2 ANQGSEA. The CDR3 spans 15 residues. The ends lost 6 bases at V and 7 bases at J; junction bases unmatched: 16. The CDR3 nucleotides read TGCAGCGTCGATCGGGACAGGTCCCCAGGGGGGACCCAGTACTTC. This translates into CSVDRDRSPGGTQYF.

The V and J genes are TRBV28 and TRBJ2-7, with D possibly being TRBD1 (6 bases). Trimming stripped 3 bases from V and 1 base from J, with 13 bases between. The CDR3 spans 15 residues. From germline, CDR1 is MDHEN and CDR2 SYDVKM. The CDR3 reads CASSFRPDRSYEQYF. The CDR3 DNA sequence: TGTGCCAGCAGTTTCCGGCCGGACAGATCCTACGAGCAGTACTTC.

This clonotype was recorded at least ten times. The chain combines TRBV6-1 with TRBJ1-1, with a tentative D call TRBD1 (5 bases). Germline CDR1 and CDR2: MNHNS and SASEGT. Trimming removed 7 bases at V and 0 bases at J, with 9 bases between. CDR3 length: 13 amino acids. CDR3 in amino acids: CASIRGLNTEAFF. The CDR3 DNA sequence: TGTGCCAGCATAAGGGGATTGAACACTGAAGCTTTCTTT.

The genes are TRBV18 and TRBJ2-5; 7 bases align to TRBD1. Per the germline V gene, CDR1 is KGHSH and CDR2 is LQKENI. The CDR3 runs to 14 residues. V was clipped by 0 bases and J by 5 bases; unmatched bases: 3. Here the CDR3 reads CASSPPQGVETQYF. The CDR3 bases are TGTGCCAGCTCACCACCGCAGGGGGTCGAGACCCAGTACTTC.

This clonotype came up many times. The CDR3 region has the DNA TGTGCCAGCAGCCAAGACGGCAGGACTGAAAAACTGTTTTTT. Translated: CASSQDGRTEKLFF. V gene TRBV3-1 combines with J gene TRBJ1-4, with D uncertain. This CDR3 spans 14 amino acids. V was cut by 0 bases and J by 7 bases, with 9 bases left in between. Germline V gene lookup returns CDR1 LGHDT and CDR2 YNNKEL (reference sequence).

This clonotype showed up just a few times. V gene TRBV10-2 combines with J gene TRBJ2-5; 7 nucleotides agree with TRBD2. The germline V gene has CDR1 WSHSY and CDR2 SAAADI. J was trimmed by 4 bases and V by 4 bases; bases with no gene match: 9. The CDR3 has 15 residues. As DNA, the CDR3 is TGCGCCAGCAGTGTTGCTAGCGGTGTCTTAGAGACCCAGTACTTC. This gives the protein CASSVASGVLETQYF.

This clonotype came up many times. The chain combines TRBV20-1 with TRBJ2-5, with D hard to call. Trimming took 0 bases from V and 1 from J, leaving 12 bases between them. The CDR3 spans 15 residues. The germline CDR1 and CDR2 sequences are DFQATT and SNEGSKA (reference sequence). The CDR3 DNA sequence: TGCAGTGCTAGAGATAGTCTTTTAGTCCAAGAGACCCAGTACTTC. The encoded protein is CSARDSLLVQETQYF.

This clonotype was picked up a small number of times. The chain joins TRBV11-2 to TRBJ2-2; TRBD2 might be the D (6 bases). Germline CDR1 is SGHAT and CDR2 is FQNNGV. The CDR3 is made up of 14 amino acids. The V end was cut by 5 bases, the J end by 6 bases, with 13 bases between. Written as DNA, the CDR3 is TGTGCCAGCAGCCCGACTAGTCACGCCGGGGAGCTGTTTTTT. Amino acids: CASSPTSHAGELFF.

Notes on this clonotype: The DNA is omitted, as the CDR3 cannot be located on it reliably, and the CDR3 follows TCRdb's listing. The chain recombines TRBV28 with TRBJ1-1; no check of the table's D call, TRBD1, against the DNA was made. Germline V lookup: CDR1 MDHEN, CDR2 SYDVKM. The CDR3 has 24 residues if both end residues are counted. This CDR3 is CASSLGTGGGYGYTFGSGPTEAFF.

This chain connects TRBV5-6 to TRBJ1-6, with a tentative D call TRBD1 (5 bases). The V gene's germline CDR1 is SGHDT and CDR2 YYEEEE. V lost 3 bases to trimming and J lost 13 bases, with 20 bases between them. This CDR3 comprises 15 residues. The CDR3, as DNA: TGTGCCAGCAGCTCGGTCAGGAAGGGGATGGGGCCCCTCCACTTT. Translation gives CASSSVRKGMGPLHF.

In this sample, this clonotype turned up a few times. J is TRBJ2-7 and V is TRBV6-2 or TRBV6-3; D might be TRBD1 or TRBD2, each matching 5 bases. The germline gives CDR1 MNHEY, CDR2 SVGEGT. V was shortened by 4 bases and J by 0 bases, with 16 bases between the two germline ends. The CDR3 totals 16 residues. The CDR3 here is CASSFPPGRASYEQYF. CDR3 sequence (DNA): TGTGCCAGCAGTTTTCCCCCGGGGCGGGCCTCCTACGAGCAGTACTTC.

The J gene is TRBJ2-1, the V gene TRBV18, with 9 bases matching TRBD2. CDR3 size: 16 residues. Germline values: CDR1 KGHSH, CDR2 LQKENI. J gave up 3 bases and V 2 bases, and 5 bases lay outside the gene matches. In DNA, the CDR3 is TGTGCCAGCTCACCATTAGCGGGAGTGATCTACAATGAGCAGTTCTTC. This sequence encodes CASSPLAGVIYNEQFF.